This TCR beta chain was sequenced for a study of T cell therapy after organ transplantation. Study information: 4 to 8 weeks after therapy completion, short-term post-therapy blood was collected.

On this clone itself: Its cognate antigen is unknown.

This sample's time point: 4-8 weeks after completion of therapy. Libraries were prepared by immunoSEQ multiplex PCR; TCRdb keeps only in-frame clonotypes and omits some of them. This sample has some 6,000 clones; roughly 70% occur once, and the top ten carry 25% to 30%. Findings and caveats of the study: Minimal repertoire change after therapy followed marked pretherapy expansions in nonresponders.

The germline gives CDR1 SGHTA, CDR2 FQGNSA. Trimming cost V 5 bases and J 2 bases, with 10 bases left between them. The CDR3 has 13 amino acids. This sequence originates from a human patient who had received a solid organ transplant and had CMV disease. Part of the T cells may come from the graft donor. The source material was CD8+ T cells from blood, sampled after autologous CMV-specific T cell therapy. This chain links TRBV7-2 with TRBJ2-7, with D possibly TRBD2 on 5 matching bases. CDR3 amino acids: CASSPQRAYEQYF. The CDR3 DNA follows: TGTGCCAGCAGCCCCCAGAGGGCCTACGAGCAGTACTTC.